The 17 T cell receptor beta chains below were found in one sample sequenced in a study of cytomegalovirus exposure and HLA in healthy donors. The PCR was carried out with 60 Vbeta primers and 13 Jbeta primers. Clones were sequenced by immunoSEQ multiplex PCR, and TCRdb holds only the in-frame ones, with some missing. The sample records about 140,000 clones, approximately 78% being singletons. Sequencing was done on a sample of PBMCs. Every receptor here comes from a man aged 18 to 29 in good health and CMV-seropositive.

The CDR3 protein is CASSPGGGRIHEQYF. For the CDR3, the DNA is TGTGCCAGCTCACCTGGGGGAGGAAGGATCCACGAGCAGTACTTC. This sequence joins TRBV18 and TRBJ2-7, with D tentatively TRBD2 (6 bases). The CDR3 runs to 15 residues. V lost 3 bases and J 5 bases, leaving 17 bases between the germline ends. The germline V gene encodes CDR1 KGHSH and CDR2 LQKENI. Looking up the rest from reference TRBV18 and TRBJ2-7 gives the full variable domain: NAGVMQNPRHLVRRRGQEARLRCSPMKGHSHVYWYRQLPEEGLKFMVYLQKENIIDESGMPKERFSAEFPKEGPSILRIQQVVRGDSAAYFCASSPGGGRIHEQYFGPGTRLTVT.

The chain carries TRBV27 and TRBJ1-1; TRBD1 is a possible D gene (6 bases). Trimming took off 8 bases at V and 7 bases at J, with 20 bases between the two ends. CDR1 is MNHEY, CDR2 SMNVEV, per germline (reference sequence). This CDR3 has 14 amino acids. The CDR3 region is CASSRIMDSHEAFF. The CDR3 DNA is TGTGCCAGCTCCCGCATAATGGACAGCCATGAAGCTTTCTTT.

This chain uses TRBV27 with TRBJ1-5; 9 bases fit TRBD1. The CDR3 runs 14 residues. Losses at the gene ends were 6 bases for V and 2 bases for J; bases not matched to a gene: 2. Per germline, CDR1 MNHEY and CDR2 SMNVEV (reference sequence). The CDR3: CASSRTGGNQPQHF. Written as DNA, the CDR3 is TGTGCCAGCAGCCGGACAGGGGGCAATCAGCCCCAGCATTTT.

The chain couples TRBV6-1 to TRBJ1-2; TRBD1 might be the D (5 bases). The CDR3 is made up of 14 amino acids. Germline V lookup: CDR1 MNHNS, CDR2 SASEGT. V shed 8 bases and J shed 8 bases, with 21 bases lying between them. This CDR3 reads CASRSNPGKEGYTF. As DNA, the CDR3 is TGTGCCAGCCGTTCAAACCCAGGGAAAGAGGGCTACACCTTC.

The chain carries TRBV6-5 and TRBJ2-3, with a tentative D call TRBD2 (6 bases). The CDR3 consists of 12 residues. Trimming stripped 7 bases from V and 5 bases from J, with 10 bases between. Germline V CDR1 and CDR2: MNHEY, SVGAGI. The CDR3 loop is CASTSGGDTQYF. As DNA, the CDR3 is TGTGCCAGCACCTCCGGGGGAGATACGCAGTATTTT.

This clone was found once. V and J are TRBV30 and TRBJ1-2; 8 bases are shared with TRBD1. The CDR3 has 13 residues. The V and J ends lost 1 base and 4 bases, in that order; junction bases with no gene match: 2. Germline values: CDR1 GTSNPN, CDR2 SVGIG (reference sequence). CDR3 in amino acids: CAWSGTGIYGYTF. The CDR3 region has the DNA TGTGCCTGGAGTGGGACAGGGATCTATGGCTACACCTTC.

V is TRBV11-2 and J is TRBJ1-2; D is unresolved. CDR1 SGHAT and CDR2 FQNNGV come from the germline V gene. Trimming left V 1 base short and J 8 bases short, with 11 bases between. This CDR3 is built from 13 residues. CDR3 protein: CASSLAPPRGYTF. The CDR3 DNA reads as TGTGCCAGCAGCTTAGCACCGCCCAGGGGCTACACCTTC.

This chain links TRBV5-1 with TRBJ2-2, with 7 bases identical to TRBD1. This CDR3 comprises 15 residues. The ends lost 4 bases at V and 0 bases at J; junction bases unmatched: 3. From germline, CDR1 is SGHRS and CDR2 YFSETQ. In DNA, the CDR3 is TGCGCCAGCAGCAAGGGACAGACGAACACCGGGGAGCTGTTTTTT. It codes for CASSKGQTNTGELFF. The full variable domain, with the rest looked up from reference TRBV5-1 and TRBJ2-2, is KAGVTQTPRYLIKTRGQQVTLSCSPISGHRSVSWYQQTPGQGLQFLFEYFSETQRNKGNFPGRFSGRQFSNSRSEMNVSTLELGDSALYLCASSKGQTNTGELFFGEGSRLTVL.

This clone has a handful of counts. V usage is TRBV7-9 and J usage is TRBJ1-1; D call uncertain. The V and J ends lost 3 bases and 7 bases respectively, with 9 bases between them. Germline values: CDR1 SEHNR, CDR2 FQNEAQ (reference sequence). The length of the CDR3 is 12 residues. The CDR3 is CASSLRRVEAFF. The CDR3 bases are TGTGCCAGCAGCTTGAGACGGGTTGAAGCTTTCTTT.

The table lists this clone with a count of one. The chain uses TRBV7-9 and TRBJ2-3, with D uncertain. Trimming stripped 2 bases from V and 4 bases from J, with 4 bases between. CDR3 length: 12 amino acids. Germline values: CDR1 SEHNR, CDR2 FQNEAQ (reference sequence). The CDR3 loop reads CASSLTPDTQYF. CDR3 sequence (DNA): TGTGCCAGCAGCTTAACACCAGATACGCAGTATTTT.

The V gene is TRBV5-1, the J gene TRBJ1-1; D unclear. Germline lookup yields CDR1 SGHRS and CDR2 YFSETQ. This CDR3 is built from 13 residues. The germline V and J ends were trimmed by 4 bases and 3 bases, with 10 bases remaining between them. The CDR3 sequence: CASSLYSYTEAFF. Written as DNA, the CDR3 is TGCGCCAGCAGCCTTTATAGCTACACTGAAGCTTTCTTT.

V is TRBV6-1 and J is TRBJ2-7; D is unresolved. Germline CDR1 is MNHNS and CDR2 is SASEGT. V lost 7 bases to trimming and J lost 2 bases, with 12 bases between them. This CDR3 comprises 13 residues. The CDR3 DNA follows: TGTGCCAGCATCCGCGCCGCAACCTACGAGCAGTACTTC. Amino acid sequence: CASIRAATYEQYF.

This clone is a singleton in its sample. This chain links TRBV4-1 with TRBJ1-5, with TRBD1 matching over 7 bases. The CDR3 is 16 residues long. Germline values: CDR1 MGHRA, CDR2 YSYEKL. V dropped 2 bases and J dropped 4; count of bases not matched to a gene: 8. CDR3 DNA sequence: TGCGCCAGCAGCCAACCGACAGGGCCCACTAATCAGCCCCAGCATTTT. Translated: CASSQPTGPTNQPQHF.

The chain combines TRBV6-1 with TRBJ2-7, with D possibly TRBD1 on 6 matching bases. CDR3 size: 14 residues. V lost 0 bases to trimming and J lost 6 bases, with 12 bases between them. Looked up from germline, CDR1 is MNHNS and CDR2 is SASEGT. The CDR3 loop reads CASSEAGQLGEQYF. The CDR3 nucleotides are TGTGCCAGCAGTGAAGCCGGACAGCTGGGCGAGCAGTACTTC.

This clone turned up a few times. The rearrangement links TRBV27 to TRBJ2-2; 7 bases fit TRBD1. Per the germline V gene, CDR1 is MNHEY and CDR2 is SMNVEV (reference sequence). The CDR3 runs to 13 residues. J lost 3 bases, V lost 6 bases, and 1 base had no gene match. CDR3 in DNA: TGTGCCAGCAGAACAGGGGACACCGGGGAGCTGTTTTTT. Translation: CASRTGDTGELFF.

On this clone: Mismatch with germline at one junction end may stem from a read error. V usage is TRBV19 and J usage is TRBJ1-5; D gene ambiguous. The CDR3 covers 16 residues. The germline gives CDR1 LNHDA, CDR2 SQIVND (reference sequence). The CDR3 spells CASSIEGGLVNQPQRF. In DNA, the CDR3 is TGTGCCAGTAGTATAGAAGGAGGGTTGGTTAATCAGCCCCAGCGTTTT.

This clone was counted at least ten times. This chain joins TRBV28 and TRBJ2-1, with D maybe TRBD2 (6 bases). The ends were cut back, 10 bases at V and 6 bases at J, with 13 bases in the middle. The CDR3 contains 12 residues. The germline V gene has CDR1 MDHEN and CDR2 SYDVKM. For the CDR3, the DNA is TGTGCCACAAGACTAGTTACCAATGAGCAGTTCTTC. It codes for CATRLVTNEQFF.